This TCR beta chain is drawn from a study of cytomegalovirus exposure and HLA in healthy donors. A note on this clone: The antigen is undetermined.

This CDR3 region has 15 residues. Germline V gives CDR1 MGHDK, CDR2 SYGVNS. General observations from the study: Rates of TCR association differed by HLA locus in a later analysis, with DRB1 highest and HLA-C lowest. Among TCR beta chains of equal frequency, HLA-associated ones were more clonally expanded in a later analysis. At a 0.05 false discovery rate, a later analysis found some 18,000 TCR beta sequences to be associated with HLA alleles.

In the PCR, 60 Vbeta and 13 Jbeta primers were used. Libraries were prepared by immunoSEQ multiplex PCR; TCRdb keeps only in-frame clonotypes and omits some of them. The sample holds around 180,000 clones; just under 80% are singletons and the top ten take approximately 13%. Sequencing was done on a sample of PBMCs. This chain links TRBV25-1 with TRBJ2-5, with TRBD1 matching over 7 bases. The J call may be wrong; the DNA end is better matched by TRBJ2-7. This receptor was identified in a woman aged 45-60 years in good health and CMV-seropositive. CDR3 residues: CASSGPTGASYEQYF. In nucleotides, the CDR3 is TGTGCCAGCAGTGGCCCCACAGGGGCCTCCTACGAGCAGTACTTC.